A selection of T cell receptor beta chains follows, all from one sample in a study of blood T cell repertoires in COVID-19. Measured with immunoSEQ multiplex PCR; TCRdb has only the in-frame clones, and not every one. Found here are approximately 35,000 clones, 75% to 90% of them singletons; the top ten hold 13% to 15%. Material: peripheral blood. The receptors come from a man in his sixties with active COVID-19. The CDR3 runs from the conserved cysteine through the conserved F or W. Clone size is given for some rows only: seen once, a few or many times, or a class if the clone is expanded.

v_call	clone_size	j_call	cdr3_aa
TRBV27	once	TRBJ2-7	CASSLRDRFEQYF
TRBV6-1	NA	TRBJ1-2	CASSEAPPGRVEGYGYTF
TRBV28	NA	TRBJ2-1	CASRTRGAGTSDNEQFF
TRBV11-2	NA	TRBJ2-5	CASSLGVRSGEGETQYF
TRBV7-8	few	TRBJ2-7	CASSPLDEQYF
TRBV18	NA	TRBJ1-1	CASSPLALFSSEAFF
TRBV7-2	NA	TRBJ2-2	CASSLTSGANTGELFF
TRBV6-5	NA	TRBJ1-5	CASSPYSNQPQHF
TRBV5-4	NA	TRBJ1-2	CASSLVGRYYTF
TRBV10-1	NA	TRBJ2-1	CASSESGTSTYNEQFF
TRBV28	once	TRBJ1-1	CASRESTEAFF
TRBV7-9	NA	TRBJ2-4	CASSDPGAKNIQYF
TRBV2	NA	TRBJ1-3	CASSERYSGGNTIYF
TRBV4-1	NA	TRBJ2-1	CASSALAGAFNEQFF
TRBV4-1	NA	TRBJ2-1	CASSQEVAGGYNEQFF
TRBV28	NA	TRBJ1-2	CASSSGWIYGYTF
TRBV10-2	NA	TRBJ2-2	CASSEPHTSTGELFF
TRBV2	NA	TRBJ1-5	CASSERVSNQPQHF
TRBV24-1	NA	TRBJ2-2	CATSGSPGQGYTGELFF
TRBV18	NA	TRBJ1-6	CASSGQGLSSPLHF
TRBV19	NA	TRBJ2-5	CASSTDRGDETQYF
TRBV7-8	NA	TRBJ1-5	CASSLISPGTAIYQPQHF
TRBV27	NA	TRBJ2-2	CASSLRPGTGGIGELFF
TRBV14	NA	TRBJ2-2	CASSQVGTNTGELFF
TRBV28	once	TRBJ1-2	CASSPGQGAGYGYTF
TRBV6-5	NA	TRBJ2-7	CAGQDQANSYEQYF
TRBV6-1	NA	TRBJ2-2	CASSEREGLSGELFF
TRBV11-2	once	TRBJ1-5	CASSQGTVGQPQHF
TRBV10-3	once	TRBJ2-1	CAISQWHNEQFF
TRBV11-2	NA	TRBJ2-1	CASRRLAGDGCEQFF
TRBV6-5	NA	TRBJ2-7	CASSSLGGGSYEQYF
TRBV24-1	NA	TRBJ2-1	CATSDNRGGGNEQFF
TRBV19	NA	TRBJ2-3	CASSVNTDTQYF
TRBV6-6	NA	TRBJ2-5	CASSYSRGGETQYF
TRBV28	NA	TRBJ1-5	CASSLLQGNNQPQHF
TRBV6-5	NA	TRBJ1-1	CASSPDRTTEAFF
TRBV25-1	NA	TRBJ1-1	CASVRQGSNTEAFF
TRBV21-1	NA	TRBJ1-4	CASSSPGVGNEKLFF
TRBV27	NA	TRBJ2-3	CASSLTLLRGPTDTQYF
TRBV25-1	NA	TRBJ2-3	CASSVVGVGDTQYF